The rows below give T cell receptor beta chains drawn from one sample of a study of shared clonotypes between healthy human individuals. Repertoires were generated with immunoSEQ multiplex PCR, while TCRdb's copy carries only in-frame clones and drops some. In the table there are around 690,000 clones, less than 95% of which are singletons. Sequenced: memory CD8+ T cells from PBMCs. The receptors were sampled from a man younger than 30 in good health. Some clones in this sample may be carry-over from other donors' samples. The CDR3 runs from the conserved cysteine through the conserved F or W. The order of the fields is CDR3 protein, CDR3 DNA, J gene, clone size, V gene, D gene. A D gene is named only where the DNA matches it firmly. Clone size is given for some rows only: seen once, a few or many times, or a class if the clone is expanded.

CASSLGWTGDTQYF TGTGCCAGCAGTTTAGGTTGGACGGGAGATACGCAGTATTTT TRBJ2-3 . TRBV27 .
CASSSPTRGAGVWYF TGTGCCAGCAGCTCCCCCACCAGAGGAGCGGGAGTGTGGTACTTC TRBJ2-7 . TRBV13 TRBD2
CASSLGGTGSYNEQFF TGTGCCAGCAGCTTAGGCGGGACAGGGTCCTACAATGAGCAGTTCTTC TRBJ2-1 . TRBV7-9 TRBD1
CASRTTTGIYEQYF TGTGCCAGTCGTACGACGACAGGGATCTACGAGCAGTACTTC TRBJ2-7 once TRBV27 TRBD1
CASSQGLAGGPDGELFF TGTGCCAGCAGCCAGGGACTAGCGGGAGGGCCCGACGGGGAGCTGTTTTTT TRBJ2-2 . TRBV14 TRBD2
CASSLQDGSYNEQFF TGCGCCAGCAGCTTACAGGACGGGTCCTACAATGAGCAGTTCTTC TRBJ2-1 . TRBV5-1 .
CASSLTTKDHQPQHF TGTGCCAGCTCGCTTACCACTAAGGACCATCAGCCCCAGCATTTT TRBJ1-5 . TRBV18 .
CASRWASGSSADTQYF TGTGCCAGCAGGTGGGCTAGCGGGAGCAGTGCAGATACGCAGTATTTT TRBJ2-3 . TRBV27 TRBD2
CASSAGVGDNEQFF TGTGCCAGCAGTGCCGGAGTTGGGGACAATGAGCAGTTCTTC TRBJ2-1 . TRBV2 .
CASRTDRGSTDTQYF TGTGCCAGCAGAACCGACAGGGGGAGCACAGATACGCAGTATTTT TRBJ2-3 . TRBV5-4 TRBD1
CASSLWQGAATGELFF TGTGCCAGCAGTTTATGGCAGGGGGCCGCCACCGGGGAGCTGTTTTTT TRBJ2-2 . TRBV27 TRBD1
CASSQDYWGNTGELFF TGCGCCAGCAGCCAAGATTACTGGGGCAACACCGGGGAGCTGTTTTTT TRBJ2-2 . TRBV4-1 .
CASSLGLAEGYNEQFF TGTGCCAGCAGCTTGGGGCTAGCGGAGGGCTACAATGAGCAGTTCTTC TRBJ2-1 . TRBV5-8 TRBD2
CASSLVTGYGFSEQYF TGTGCCAGCAGCTTAGTAACCGGGTATGGTTTCTCCGAGCAGTACTTC TRBJ2-7 . TRBV11-2 .
CASSEQGFYEQYF TGTGCCAGCAGTGAACAGGGTTTCTACGAGCAGTACTTC TRBJ2-7 . TRBV6-1 .
CASSDSLSSGANVLTF TGTGCCAGCAGCGACTCCCTGAGCTCTGGGGCCAACGTCCTGACTTTC TRBJ2-6 . TRBV6-4 .
CASRPTGTDSNQPQHF TGCGCCAGCAGACCAACCGGGACAGATAGCAATCAGCCCCAGCATTTT TRBJ1-5 . TRBV5-1 TRBD1
CSATQGARYEQYF TGCAGCGCCACACAGGGGGCGCGATACGAGCAGTACTTC TRBJ2-7 once TRBV29-1 TRBD1
CATSREVGASNQPQHF TGTGCCACCAGCAGAGAGGTAGGGGCTAGCAATCAGCCCCAGCATTTT TRBJ1-5 once TRBV15 .
CAWNSSPLHF TGTGCCTGGAATAGTTCACCCCTCCACTTT TRBJ1-6 . TRBV30 .
CASSNRGTGNGRSEAFF TGTGCCAGTAGTAACCGGGGGACAGGGAATGGAAGGAGTGAAGCTTTCTTT TRBJ1-1 . TRBV19 TRBD1
CASSLGSGRADTQYF TGTGCCAGCAGTTTGGGTAGCGGGAGGGCAGATACGCAGTATTTT TRBJ2-3 . TRBV28 TRBD2
CSVDGRHNEQFF TGCAGCGTTGACGGACGCCACAATGAGCAGTTCTTC TRBJ2-1 . TRBV29-1 .
CASSARDTFSYNEQFF TGTGCCAGCAGCGCGAGGGACACTTTCTCCTACAATGAGCAGTTCTTC TRBJ2-1 once TRBV9 .
CAWSVGSYNEQFF TGTGCCTGGAGTGTGGGCAGTTACAATGAGCAGTTCTTC TRBJ2-1 . TRBV30 .
CASSLPGLADHSYNEQFF TGTGCCAGCAGCTTACCTGGACTAGCGGACCACTCCTACAATGAGCAGTTCTTC TRBJ2-1 . TRBV7-8 TRBD2
CASSVGVAWEQYF TGTGCCAGCAGCGTAGGGGTAGCTTGGGAGCAGTACTTC TRBJ2-7 . TRBV9 .
CASSPRTDQETQYF TGTGCCAGCAGCCCACGGACAGACCAAGAGACCCAGTACTTC TRBJ2-5 . TRBV5-4 .
CASRTYRTGDTEAFF TGTGCCAGCAGAACCTACCGGACAGGGGACACTGAAGCTTTCTTT TRBJ1-1 . TRBV2 TRBD1
CASSLVVAVVYEQYF TGTGCCAGCAGCTTAGTGGTAGCGGTCGTCTACGAGCAGTACTTC TRBJ2-7 . TRBV7-2 .
CAARTGTDTQYF TGTGCCGCCAGGACAGGGACAGATACGCAGTATTTT TRBJ2-3 . TRBV19 TRBD1
CASSLGKNIQYF TGTGCCAGCAGCTTAGGCAAAAACATTCAGTACTTC TRBJ2-4 . TRBV7-9 .
CASSAGTANTEAFF TGTGCCAGCAGCGCCGGGACCGCGAACACTGAAGCTTTCTTT TRBJ1-1 . TRBV6-5 .
CATSASYEQYF TGTGCCACATCGGCCTCCTACGAGCAGTACTTC TRBJ2-7 once TRBV28 .
CASSTPRTGYEQYF TGTGCCAGTAGTACCCCCCGGACAGGGTACGAGCAGTACTTC TRBJ2-7 . TRBV19 TRBD1
CASSVYISSYNEQFF TGTGCCAGCAGCGTATATATTTCCTCCTACAATGAGCAGTTCTTC TRBJ2-1 . TRBV9 .
CASSPVGGNTGELFF TGCGCCAGCAGCCCGGTTGGAGGTAACACCGGGGAGCTGTTTTTT TRBJ2-2 . TRBV5-1 .
CASSEWGGTGELFF TGTGCCAGCAGTGAGTGGGGAGGGACCGGGGAGCTGTTTTTT TRBJ2-2 . TRBV6-1 TRBD2
CASSPPDREQSEQYF TGTGCCAGCAGCCCCCCGGATCGGGAGCAGAGCGAGCAGTACTTC TRBJ2-7 . TRBV7-8 .
CASSQTGGHEAFF TGTGCCAGCAGCCAAACGGGGGGCCATGAAGCTTTCTTT TRBJ1-1 . TRBV7-8 .
CASSPTGSVGSFYEQYF TGTGCCAGCAGCCCCACGGGGTCGGTGGGTAGTTTCTACGAGCAGTACTTC TRBJ2-7 . TRBV11-2 .
CASRALAGGPQETQYF TGTGCCAGCAGAGCACTAGCGGGAGGCCCCCAAGAGACCCAGTACTTC TRBJ2-5 . TRBV28 TRBD2
CASSLADGGPNYEQYF TGCGCCAGCAGCTTGGCCGACGGGGGGCCGAACTACGAGCAGTACTTC TRBJ2-7 . TRBV5-1 .
CAISEILGRMNTEAFF TGTGCCATCAGTGAAATTCTGGGACGGATGAACACTGAAGCTTTCTTT TRBJ1-1 . TRBV10-3 .
CASKERGSTDTQYF TGTGCCAGCAAAGAGCGGGGCAGCACAGATACGCAGTATTTT TRBJ2-3 . TRBV27 TRBD2
CASSEGEASPLQYF TGTGCCAGCAGTGAAGGGGAGGCTAGCCCGCTGCAGTACTTC TRBJ2-7 . TRBV6-1 .
CATQDRGVNEQFF TGTGCCACTCAAGACAGGGGCGTCAATGAGCAGTTCTTC TRBJ2-1 . TRBV11-1 TRBD1
CASSLAPRGFTDTQYF TGCGCCAGCAGCTTGGCCCCTCGAGGGTTCACAGATACGCAGTATTTT TRBJ2-3 once TRBV5-1 .
CASSLGAANQPQHF TGTGCCAGCAGCTTAGGGGCAGCCAATCAGCCCCAGCATTTT TRBJ1-5 . TRBV7-8 .
CASLPSPGNEQFF TGCGCCAGCCTGCCGTCTCCGGGGAATGAGCAGTTCTTC TRBJ2-1 . TRBV5-1 .
CASSLDPYGYTF TGTGCCAGCAGCTTGGATCCCTATGGCTACACCTTC TRBJ1-2 . TRBV5-6 .
CASSPEVASYEQYF TGTGCCAGCTCACCAGAAGTCGCCTCCTACGAGCAGTACTTC TRBJ2-7 . TRBV18 .
CASSLSGGDTQYF TGTGCCAGCAGTTTATCCGGTGGCGATACGCAGTATTTT TRBJ2-3 . TRBV28 .
CASKPSRTANTEAFF TGTGCCAGTAAACCATCCAGGACAGCGAACACTGAAGCTTTCTTT TRBJ1-1 . TRBV19 .
CASSVEGSDYEQYF TGTGCCAGCAGCGTAGAAGGGTCGGACTACGAGCAGTACTTC TRBJ2-7 . TRBV9 .